The 10 T cell receptor beta chains in this list originate from one sample, sequenced in a study of molecular identifiers for immune sequencing clone quantification. TCRdb re-analysed the PCR reads in MiXCR, keeping a single row per CDR3 protein. The table lists 460,000 or so distinct CDR3 sequences, approximately 25% of them singletons. Sequenced input: naive CD8+ T cells from blood, with Jurkat cell RNA spiked in. Specified subset: FACS-sorted CD8+CD4-CCR7+CD45RA+ naive T cells. These receptors all come from a human donor in good health. Some libraries in this study had Jurkat cell RNA spiked in.

This clonotype was seen repeatedly, ten times or more. This sequence joins TRBV6-2 or TRBV6-3 and TRBJ2-5, with 7 bases matching TRBD2. The CDR3 runs to 13 residues. Looked up from germline, CDR1 is MNHEY and CDR2 is SVGEGT. The ends lost 2 bases at V and 7 bases at J; junction bases unmatched: 4. The CDR3 sequence: CASSYGDYGTQYF. The CDR3 DNA reads TGTGCCAGCAGTTACGGGGACTACGGGACCCAGTACTTC.

The chain has TRBV20-1 and TRBJ2-1, with D perhaps given as TRBD1 or TRBD2 (5 bases each). Looked up from germline, CDR1 is DFQATT and CDR2 is SNEGSKA (reference sequence). V was pared by 1 base and J by 7 bases, with 8 bases between. This CDR3 has 12 amino acids. For the CDR3, the DNA is TGCAGTGCTAGAGGGGGACGGAATGAGCAGTTCTTC. Residues: CSARGGRNEQFF.

This clonotype was detected many times. The CDR3 region has the DNA TGCAGTGCTAGAGATCGGGGTGACGAGCAGTACTTC. This translates into CSARDRGDEQYF. The chain combines TRBV20-1 with TRBJ2-7, with D possibly matching TRBD2 (5 bases). CDR1 DFQATT and CDR2 SNEGSKA come from the germline V gene (reference sequence). Trimming shortened V by 0 bases and J by 5 bases, and 8 bases separated the two germline ends. The CDR3 has 12 amino acids.

Concerning this clonotype itself: A much larger clone lies a single base off, so this may be a read error. The chain is built from TRBV7-9 and TRBJ1-1; 8 bases line up with TRBD1. CDR1 is SEHNR and CDR2 is FQNEAQ in the germline V gene (reference sequence). V lost 4 bases, J lost 3 bases, and 7 bases stayed unmatched. The CDR3 is made up of 15 amino acids. The CDR3 sequence is CASSSGQGADTEAFF. The CDR3 region has the DNA TGTGCCAGCAGCTCTGGACAGGGCGCGGACACTGAAGCTTTCTTT.

In the case of this clonotype: An end of the junction differs from the germline gene, which may be a read error. The CDR3 sequence is CASSIDPDLVADTQCF. The CDR3 region has the DNA TGTGCCAGTAGTATAGACCCCGACTTGGTCGCAGATACGCAGTGTTTT. V gene TRBV19 combines with J gene TRBJ2-3; unclear D gene. Germline CDR1 reads LNHDA; CDR2 reads SQIVND (reference sequence). The CDR3 contains 16 residues.

This clonotype was recorded many times. The chain links TRBV11-2 to TRBJ2-7; D unclear. CDR3 length equals 14 residues. Between the trimmed V and J ends, which lost 4 bases and 3 bases, there was a span of 13 bases. CDR1 and CDR2 (germline): SGHAT, FQNNGV. The DNA for the CDR3 is TGTGCCAGCAGCTCCCCGGACGGATACTACGAGCAGTACTTC. It is translated as CASSSPDGYYEQYF.

This clonotype occurred many times. J is TRBJ2-5 and V is TRBV4-1; 7 bases are shared with TRBD2. The germline V gene encodes CDR1 MGHRA and CDR2 YSYEKL. The CDR3 has 17 residues. With V trimmed by 0 bases and J by 1 base, 8 bases remained unmatched. The CDR3 loop reads CASSQDRAGTFQETQYF. As DNA, the CDR3 is TGCGCCAGCAGCCAAGACCGAGCGGGGACTTTCCAAGAGACCCAGTACTTC.

At least ten counts were recorded for this clonotype. The genes are TRBV6-5 and TRBJ1-1, with 8 bases aligning to TRBD1. Germline trimming cut 5 bases from V and 4 bases from J; bases unmatched to any gene: 12. CDR3 length: 16 residues. Germline CDR1 MNHEY, CDR2 SVGAGI. The CDR3 sequence is CASSPSGQGLGTEAFF. Here the CDR3 DNA reads TGTGCCAGCAGTCCCTCTGGACAGGGCCTCGGCACTGAAGCTTTCTTT.

This clonotype has a count of ten or more. This chain links TRBV7-6 with TRBJ2-3; no definite D call. Germline assignment: CDR1 SGHVS and CDR2 FNYEAQ. V lost 1 base and J lost 8, with 4 bases in between. The CDR3 runs 11 residues. CDR3 sequence: CASSLGGTQYF. CDR3 nucleotides: TGTGCCAGCAGCTTAGGTGGTACGCAGTATTTT.

This clonotype was counted many times. The rearrangement uses TRBV4-2 and TRBJ2-1; 9 nucleotides match TRBD2. The CDR3 covers 15 residues. Germline V gene data show CDR1 as LGHNA and CDR2 as YNFKEQ. V lost 4 bases to trimming and J lost 9 bases; unmatched junction nucleotides: 10. DNA for the CDR3: TGTGCCAGCAGCCTCAGAACTAGCGGGTTCGCTGAGCAGTTCTTC. Its protein product is CASSLRTSGFAEQFF.